These 24 T cell receptor beta chains were all obtained from the same sample, sequenced in a study of T cell repertoires in cytomegalovirus infection (dated by TCRdb to the late 2010s). Instrument on record: Illumina HiSeq 1500. TCRdb trimmed the raw reads at Q25, called clones with MiXCR and kept productive beta chains. Merged by CDR3 protein, the rows form single entries marked with the most common genes and DNA. The sample has some 700,000 distinct CDR3 sequences on record, 35% of them singletons. The biggest ten clones account for 2.8% of the sample. The sample comprised PBMCs. These receptors were collected from a human donor in good health (CMV status not recorded). Some clones in this sample may be carry-over from other donors' samples.

Only a few counts were recorded for this clonotype. The gene calls are TRBV24-1 and TRBJ2-5, with a tentative D call TRBD1 (6 bases). The V and J ends lost 3 bases and 5 bases respectively, with 18 bases between them. This CDR3 region has 16 residues. The germline CDR1 and CDR2 sequences are KGHDR and SFDVKD. The CDR3 nucleotides are TGTGCCACCAGTGATCCGGCAGGGGTGTCGCGGGAGACCCAGTACTTC. This translates into CATSDPAGVSRETQYF.

This clonotype was seen only a few times. The chain carries TRBV12-3 or TRBV12-4 and TRBJ2-5; perhaps D is TRBD1 or TRBD2 (6 bases each). CDR3 length: 14 residues. V was clipped by 7 bases and J by 5 bases, with 17 bases between them. The DNA of the CDR3 is TGTGCCAGCACCAAAGGGGGGCAGCAGGAGACCCAGTACTTC. It is translated as CASTKGGQQETQYF.

Remarks on this clonotype: With a much larger clone just one base away, this may be a read error. V usage is TRBV5-5 and J usage is TRBJ2-7, with 7 bases lining up with TRBD1. Per the germline V gene, CDR1 is SGHKS and CDR2 is YYEKEE (reference sequence). CDR3 length: 14 amino acids. V lost 5 bases and J lost 0; bases outside the gene matches: 5. The CDR3 protein is CASSPGQASYEQYF. In nucleotides, the CDR3 is TGTGCCAGCAGTCCCGGACAGGCCTCCTACGAGCAGTACTTC.

This clonotype has only a few counts. The chain uses TRBV2 and TRBJ1-1, with a weak D call TRBD1 (6 bases). Germline V gene sequence: CDR1 SNHLY, CDR2 FYNNEI. The germline V and J ends were trimmed by 3 bases and 4 bases, with 12 bases remaining between them. This CDR3 has 14 amino acids. The CDR3 bases are TGTGCCAGCAGTGATGGGGGCGCCGGCACTGAAGCTTTCTTT. Encoded protein: CASSDGGAGTEAFF.

This clonotype has just a few counts. The chain recombines TRBV20-1 with TRBJ2-2, with 11 bases lining up with TRBD2. The length of the CDR3 is 16 residues. The ends lost 4 bases at V and 1 base at J; junction bases unmatched: 5. CDR1 is DFQATT and CDR2 is SNEGSKA in the germline V gene (reference sequence). Written as DNA, the CDR3 is TGCAGTGCTAAGGGACTAGCGGAACGGAACACCGGGGAGCTGTTTTTT. This sequence encodes CSAKGLAERNTGELFF.

This clonotype was observed a few times. The chain employs TRBV20-1 and TRBJ2-7; 15 bases are shared with TRBD2. The V gene end was trimmed by 3 bases and the J gene end by 4 bases; junction bases not matched to a gene: 4. Germline assignment: CDR1 DFQATT and CDR2 SNEGSKA (reference sequence). The CDR3 sequence is 15 residues long. The CDR3 nucleotides read TGCAGTGCTAGTTCTGGGACTAGCGGGAGGTACGAGCAGTACTTC. Translated, it gives CSASSGTSGRYEQYF.

In this sample, this clonotype turned up once. The CDR3 protein is CASSIVSGQGYNEQFF. The CDR3 DNA follows: TGTGCCAGTAGTATAGTGTCGGGACAGGGATACAATGAGCAGTTCTTC. This sequence joins TRBV19 and TRBJ2-1; 9 positions agree with TRBD1. The CDR3 is made up of 16 amino acids. J was trimmed by 4 bases and V by 1 base; bases with no gene match: 5. Germline CDR1 LNHDA, CDR2 SQIVND (reference sequence).

The chain recombines TRBV6-6 with TRBJ2-1, with D tentatively TRBD1 or TRBD2 (7 bases each). The CDR3 length is 16 residues. V was cut by 6 bases and J by 4 bases, with 19 bases left in between. Germline V gene sequence: CDR1 MNHNY, CDR2 SVGAGI (reference sequence). The CDR3, as DNA: TGTGCCAGCAGCCGGGGGGAAGGGGGCTTTTACAATGAGCAGTTCTTC. Protein product: CASSRGEGGFYNEQFF.

Concerning this clonotype itself: The conserved closing phenylalanine or tryptophan is absent in this CDR3, likely reflecting a read error. CDR3 loop: CASSLDPLRGPTGELFL. The CDR3 nucleotides are TGTGCCAGCAGCTTAGATCCCCTTCGGGGGCCAACCGGGGAGCTGTTTTTG. The chain recombines TRBV11-2 with TRBJ2-2, with D possibly being TRBD1 or TRBD2 (6 bases each). The germline V and J ends were trimmed by 0 bases and 5 bases, with 16 bases remaining between them. This CDR3 is built from 17 residues. Germline CDR1 SGHAT, CDR2 FQNNGV.

CDR3 DNA sequence: TGTGCCAGCAGCCAGGGGGCTAAAGGCTACACCTTC. It translates to CASSQGAKGYTF. This sequence joins TRBV27 and TRBJ1-2; 8 bases line up with TRBD1. The CDR3 extends over 12 amino acids. Germline CDR1 and CDR2: MNHEY and SMNVEV (reference sequence). Trimming took 6 bases from V and 8 from J; bases not matched to a gene: 5.

This clonotype was detected a few times. The chain is built from TRBV27 and TRBJ2-5, with 11 bases matching TRBD2. This CDR3 contains 15 residues. The V gene end was trimmed by 6 bases and the J gene end by 5 bases; junction bases not matched to a gene: 8. Per the germline V gene, CDR1 is MNHEY and CDR2 is SMNVEV (reference sequence). The CDR3: CASSSGTSGAETQYF. For the CDR3, the DNA is TGTGCCAGCAGCTCGGGGACTAGCGGAGCTGAGACCCAGTACTTC.

The sample holds a few counts of this clonotype. The CDR3 bases are TGTGCCAGCAGCTTATGGGCGGGGGGGCGGGAGACCCAGTACTTC. This gives the protein CASSLWAGGRETQYF. The chain employs TRBV7-2 and TRBJ2-5; TRBD2 matches at 9 bases. The CDR3 contains 15 residues. In germline, CDR1 is SGHTA, CDR2 FQGNSA. Germline trimming cut 2 bases from V and 5 bases from J; bases unmatched to any gene: 6.

As for this clonotype: In this CDR3 the conserved last residue, phenylalanine or tryptophan, is missing, so a read error is likely. The DNA is omitted, as the CDR3 cannot be located on it reliably, and the CDR3 follows TCRdb's listing. The V and J genes are TRBV25-1 and TRBJ2-7; the table's D call of TRBD1 was not tested on the DNA. The CDR3 is 14 amino acids long, termini counted. The germline CDR1 and CDR2 sequences are MGHDK and SYGVNS. The CDR3 is CASSEGAGGQPLYL.

This clonotype was detected only a few times. V and J are TRBV28 and TRBJ2-7; tentatively, D is TRBD2 (5 bases). V shed 4 bases and J shed 3 bases, with 22 bases lying between them. Germline CDR1 is MDHEN and CDR2 is SYDVKM. CDR3 length equals 17 residues. In DNA form, the CDR3 reads TGTGCCAGCAGTTCAATAACCGAGAATACCGGGGACTACGAGCAGTACTTC. Protein: CASSSITENTGDYEQYF.

The chain has TRBV6-2 or TRBV6-3 and TRBJ2-1, with 9 positions matching TRBD2. Germline values: CDR1 MNHEY, CDR2 SVGEGT. Trimming cost V 7 bases and J 5 bases; bases outside gene matches: 9. The CDR3 totals 15 residues. As DNA, the CDR3 is TGTGCCAGCAAGGGTCTAGCGGGGTCGAACAATGAGCAGTTCTTC. Amino acids: CASKGLAGSNNEQFF.

The rearrangement uses TRBV12-3 or TRBV12-4 and TRBJ1-5; TRBD1 aligns across 7 bases. V shed 5 bases, J shed 0 bases, and the junction held 16 bases outside the gene matches. CDR3 length: 19 residues. CDR3 DNA: TGTGCCAGCAGTATAAACAGGGGAAGTGAGCGCTATAGCAATCAGCCCCAGCATTTT. Residues: CASSINRGSERYSNQPQHF.

This clonotype was observed many times. V gene TRBV12-3 or TRBV12-4 combines with J gene TRBJ1-4; 8 nucleotides align to TRBD1. This CDR3 has 15 residues. Trimming at V came to 3 bases and at J to 8 bases, leaving 8 bases not matched to a gene. CDR3 protein: CASSFQGQGREKLFF. The CDR3 coding sequence is TGTGCCAGCAGTTTTCAAGGACAGGGTAGGGAAAAACTGTTTTTT.

This chain joins TRBV28 and TRBJ1-2, with D perhaps matching TRBD1 (5 bases). With 6 bases removed from V and 11 bases from J, the gap between germline ends came to 16 bases. CDR1 is MDHEN and CDR2 is SYDVKM in the germline V gene. The CDR3 covers 12 residues. CDR3 sequence: CASRGVAGRYTF. CDR3 nucleotides: TGTGCCAGCAGGGGGGTGGCAGGGCGGTACACCTTC.

V is TRBV5-3 and J is TRBJ2-1; the D gene could be TRBD1 or TRBD2 (5 bases each). TRBV5-3 is identified as an open reading frame with a role that is uncertain. The V end was cut by 8 bases, the J end by 4 bases, with 22 bases between. CDR3 size: 16 residues. CDR3 amino acids: CASSPRGHSGYNEQFF. DNA for the CDR3: TGTGCCAGCAGCCCCCGTGGACACTCGGGATACAATGAGCAGTTCTTC.

Details on this clonotype: Since no conserved phenylalanine or tryptophan closes the CDR3, a read error is the likely cause. The chain joins TRBV28 to TRBJ1-2; D is possibly TRBD1 (5 bases). The CDR3 spans 12 residues. Germline-derived CDR1 and CDR2 are MDHEN and SYDVKM. V lost 4 bases to trimming and J lost 4 bases, with 7 bases between them. CDR3: CASSSGTYGYTS. The CDR3 DNA follows: TGTGCCAGCAGTTCAGGGACCTATGGCTACACCTCC.

The chain combines TRBV25-1 with TRBJ1-5; no definite D call. Trimming cost V 10 bases and J 4 bases, with 11 bases left between them. Looked up from germline, CDR1 is MGHDK and CDR2 is SYGVNS. The CDR3 is 12 residues long. DNA of the CDR3: TGTGCCACACGGCTGGGAAATCAGCCCCAGCATTTT. Translating gives CATRLGNQPQHF. Variable domain in full (rest from reference TRBV25-1 and TRBJ1-5): EADIYQTPRYLVIGTGKKITLECSQTMGHDKMYWYQQDPGMELHLIHYSYGVNSTEKGDLSSESTVSRIRTEHFPLTLESARPSHTSQYLCATRLGNQPQHFGDGTRLSIL.

This clonotype was observed a single time. This clone may be a read error of a much larger clone one base away. V usage is TRBV7-2 and J usage is TRBJ2-2; perhaps TRBD2 as D (5 bases). Germline values: CDR1 SGHTA, CDR2 FQGNSA. This CDR3 spans 14 amino acids. The DNA of the CDR3 is TGTGCCAGCAGCTCAGGACTGGGCTCCGGGGTGCTGTTTTTT. Residues: CASSSGLGSGVLFF.

The chain carries TRBV6-6 and TRBJ2-5, with D perhaps assigned TRBD1 or TRBD2 (5 bases each). V dropped 2 bases and J dropped 1 base, with 14 bases sitting between them. The CDR3 loop spans 16 amino acids. Germline V CDR1 and CDR2: MNHNY, SVGAGI (reference sequence). CDR3 coding DNA: TGTGCCAGCAGTTACCCAATGGGGGTTTCCCAAGAGACCCAGTACTTC. Protein: CASSYPMGVSQETQYF.

This clonotype showed up just a few times. The chain is built from TRBV20-1 and TRBJ2-1; no firm D call. This CDR3 has 11 amino acids. V shed 3 bases and J shed 6 bases, with 6 bases lying between them. In germline, CDR1 is DFQATT, CDR2 SNEGSKA (reference sequence). The CDR3 is CSASPTNEQFF. DNA for the CDR3: TGCAGTGCTAGCCCTACCAATGAGCAGTTCTTC.